These 21 T cell receptor beta chains originate from one sample sequenced in a study of blood T cells in healthy people across ages. Next came a second PCR, run for about 7 to 12 cycles, which used a sample-barcoded 5' primer along with a J-beta primer mix. MiXCR, run by TCRdb on the 5' RACE reads, gives a single entry per CDR3 protein. This sample has roughly 1 million distinct CDR3 sequences, with around 25% found just once. Another study also made use of these data, one on T cells of mothers and their children.

Sample: blood. The source of these receptors is a girl aged 2-9 years in good health.

This clonotype was counted between two and nine times. The chain joins TRBV20-1 to TRBJ2-6; D call uncertain. CDR1 is DFQATT, CDR2 SNEGSKA, per germline (reference sequence). This CDR3 comprises 17 residues. Trimming cost V 0 bases and J 4 bases, with 16 bases left between them. The CDR3 bases are TGCAGTGCTAGAGACCCCGGGTCCCAGTCGGGGGCCAACGTCCTGACTTTC. Amino acid sequence: CSARDPGSQSGANVLTF.

The chain combines TRBV28 with TRBJ1-1; D unresolved. Per the germline V gene, CDR1 is MDHEN and CDR2 is SYDVKM. V dropped 7 bases and J dropped 6 bases, with 18 bases sitting between them. The CDR3 runs to 14 residues. CDR3 nucleotides: TGTGCCAGCATCCCCCCCGGGAGGGTGTCTGAAGCTTTCTTT. As protein: CASIPPGRVSEAFF. The complete variable domain, with remaining parts taken from reference TRBV28 and TRBJ1-1, reads DVKVTQSSRYLVKRTGEKVFLECVQDMDHENMFWYRQDPGLGLRLIYFSYDVKMKEKGDIPEGYSVSREKKERFSLILESASTNQTSMYLCASIPPGRVSEAFFGQGTRLTVV.

This chain links TRBV29-1 with TRBJ2-7, with unresolved D. Germline loops: CDR1 SQVTM, CDR2 ANQGSEA. The CDR3 loop spans 12 amino acids. Trimming shortened V by 4 bases and J by 2 bases, and 9 bases separated the two germline ends. In nucleotides, the CDR3 is TGCAGCGTTGCAAGGGCCCCCTACGAGCAGTACTTC. It yields the protein CSVARAPYEQYF.

The chain links TRBV6-1 to TRBJ2-4; TRBD1 agrees at 9 bases. Trimming took 7 bases from V and 0 from J; bases not matched to a gene: 22. CDR1 is MNHNS and CDR2 is SASEGT in the germline V gene. The CDR3 contains 21 residues. DNA for the CDR3: TGTGCCAGCAAAGTCTCCCTCCTCGGACAGGGGACACCACTAGCCAAAAACATTCAGTACTTC. Translating gives CASKVSLLGQGTPLAKNIQYF.

The rearrangement joins TRBV29-1 to TRBJ2-1; D not resolved. Germline lookup yields CDR1 SQVTM and CDR2 ANQGSEA. The CDR3 consists of 13 residues. The V end was cut by 3 bases, the J end by 4 bases, with 10 bases between. Here the CDR3 reads CSVESSSYNEQFF. The CDR3, as DNA: TGCAGCGTTGAGAGTAGCAGTTACAATGAGCAGTTCTTC.

This clonotype was seen more than once but under ten times. The J gene is TRBJ2-1, the V gene TRBV5-1, with 10 bases identical to TRBD2. There are 13 residues in the CDR3. CDR1 and CDR2 from the germline V gene are SGHRS and YFSETQ. Trimming at V came to 3 bases and at J to 6 bases, leaving 0 bases not matched to a gene. CDR3 protein: CASSSSGSNEQFF. CDR3 DNA: TGCGCCAGCAGCTCTAGCGGGAGCAATGAGCAGTTCTTC.

This clonotype has more than one count but fewer than ten. Mismatch with germline at one junction end may stem from a read error. J is TRBJ1-1 and V is TRBV3-1; possible D gene TRBD1, 5 bases. Germline V gene data show CDR1 as LGHDT and CDR2 as YNNKEL (reference sequence). This CDR3 comprises 15 residues. The CDR3 region has the DNA TGTGCCGGCAGCCAAGGATCTTCAGGGCCCTCTGAAGCTTTCTTT. Translated: CAGSQGSSGPSEAFF.

Regarding this clonotype: The junction departs from germline at one end; a sequencing error may be responsible. V and J are TRBV5-6 and TRBJ1-4; D remains ambiguous. The length of the CDR3 is 14 residues. Germline V lookup: CDR1 SGHDT, CDR2 YYEEEE. In DNA form, the CDR3 reads TGTGCCAGCAGCCCCGATGCAACTAATGAAAAACGGTTTTTT. Translation: CASSPDATNEKRFF.

This clonotype showed up just a few times. This chain connects TRBV4-3 to TRBJ2-2; D not certain. The germline V gene encodes CDR1 LGHNA and CDR2 YSLEER. V was clipped by 0 bases and J by 5 bases, with 13 bases between them. The CDR3 totals 16 residues. The CDR3 reads CASSQDSGEKTGELFF. CDR3 nucleotides: TGCGCCAGCAGCCAAGATTCGGGCGAAAAGACCGGGGAGCTGTTTTTT.

The chain has TRBV29-1 and TRBJ2-1; maybe TRBD2 (7 bases). The CDR3 sequence is 12 residues long. The V end lost 5 bases, the J end lost 8 bases, and 13 bases lay between the germline ends. Germline CDR1 reads SQVTM; CDR2 reads ANQGSEA. The CDR3 region is CSVMGGRDEQFF. CDR3 DNA: TGCAGCGTTATGGGGGGGCGAGATGAGCAGTTCTTC.

This clonotype was detected a few times. V gene TRBV20-1 combines with J gene TRBJ2-5; 8 nucleotides match TRBD2. The DNA end is a closer match to TRBJ2-7, so the J assignment may be wrong. This CDR3 has 14 amino acids. Germline CDR1 DFQATT, CDR2 SNEGSKA (reference sequence). The CDR3 region is CSARVTGGAYEQYF. The CDR3 DNA follows: TGCAGTGCTAGAGTAACGGGGGGGGCCTACGAGCAGTACTTC.

The CDR3 DNA follows: TGTGCCAGCAGTTCCTCTGGACAGGGTATTTACATTCAGTACTTC. Amino acid sequence: CASSSSGQGIYIQYF. J is TRBJ2-4 and V is TRBV27, with TRBD1 matching over 8 bases. J was trimmed by 8 bases and V by 4 bases; bases with no gene match: 10. CDR3 length: 15 amino acids. CDR1 and CDR2 (germline): MNHEY, SMNVEV (reference sequence).

This clonotype was observed a few times. The chain uses TRBV7-9 and TRBJ2-3; possible D gene TRBD1, 6 bases. The CDR3 is 13 residues long. The germline V gene encodes CDR1 SEHNR and CDR2 FQNEAQ (reference sequence). The V end was cut by 10 bases, the J end by 6 bases, with 17 bases between. CDR3 in amino acids: CAKDSAFGDTQYF. CDR3 nucleotides: TGTGCCAAGGACAGCGCCTTCGGGGATACGCAGTATTTT.

This clonotype was observed once. The V gene is TRBV15, the J gene TRBJ2-5; D unclear. CDR3 length: 16 amino acids. V was shortened by 1 base and J by 3 bases, with 15 bases between the two germline ends. The germline CDR1 and CDR2 sequences are LNHNV and YYDKDF (reference sequence). DNA for the CDR3: TGTGCCACCAGCAGAGTGGCCGGAAGAGCTAAAGAGACCCAGTACTTC. Protein sequence: CATSRVAGRAKETQYF.

This clonotype was observed a handful of times. The chain combines TRBV5-1 with TRBJ2-3; D could derive from TRBD1 or TRBD2 (5 bases each). The length of the CDR3 is 16 residues. Germline loops: CDR1 SGHRS, CDR2 YFSETQ. The V and J ends lost 2 bases and 0 bases respectively, with 13 bases between them. The CDR3 coding sequence is TGCGCCAGCAGCTTTCTCCGGGACGGAAGCACAGATACGCAGTATTTT. As protein: CASSFLRDGSTDTQYF.

In its sample, this clonotype was seen many times. The V and J genes are TRBV4-1 and TRBJ1-4; D is unclear. Germline-derived CDR1 and CDR2 are MGHRA and YSYEKL. The CDR3 is made up of 13 amino acids. The ends were cut back, 1 base at V and 3 bases at J, with 3 bases in the middle. The CDR3 region is CASSQGSNEKLFF. The CDR3 DNA is TGCGCCAGCAGCCAAGGGTCTAATGAAAAACTGTTTTTT.

The CDR3 DNA is TGCGCCAGCAGCCCGGGCCGGACTAGAAGCGATGAGCAGTTCTTC. Translated, it gives CASSPGRTRSDEQFF. The chain recombines TRBV4-3 with TRBJ2-5, with 7 bases identical to TRBD2. The DNA end lines up better with TRBJ2-1; the J call may be wrong. Germline assignment: CDR1 LGHNA and CDR2 YSLEER. This CDR3 contains 15 residues.

V gene TRBV2 combines with J gene TRBJ2-5; D is possibly TRBD2 (5 bases). The CDR3 runs to 11 residues. Germline assignment: CDR1 SNHLY and CDR2 FYNNEI. V lost 4 bases and J lost 11, with 11 bases in between. CDR3 in amino acids: CASSGMGEQYF. CDR3 DNA: TGTGCCAGCAGTGGGATGGGAGAGCAGTACTTC. Combining the CDR3 with reference TRBV2 and TRBJ2-5 gives the whole variable domain EPEVTQTPSHQVTQMGQEVILRCVPISNHLYFYWYRQILGQKVEFLVSFYNNEISEKSEIFDDQFSVERPDGSNFTLKIRSTKLEDSAMYFCASSGMGEQYFGPGTRLLVL.

This clonotype was seen a few times. The chain links TRBV6-2 or TRBV6-3 to TRBJ2-5; 10 bases line up with TRBD2. The J call is uncertain, as TRBJ2-7 better fits the DNA end. This CDR3 comprises 14 residues. Germline CDR1 is MNHEY and CDR2 is SVGEGT. This chain's CDR3 is CASSYLAGVSEQYF. The DNA of the CDR3 is TGTGCCAGCAGCTACCTAGCGGGAGTGTCCGAGCAGTACTTC.

This clonotype was recorded a few times. One end of the junction does not line up with germline, which may come from a read error. Here the CDR3 reads CASSLGLATPDTQYF. The CDR3 DNA reads TGCGCCAGCAGCTTGGGACTAGCTACGCCAGACACGCAGTATTTT. J is TRBJ2-3 and V is TRBV5-1; the match to TRBD2 covers 7 bases. Germline loops: CDR1 SGHRS, CDR2 YFSETQ. The CDR3 totals 15 residues.

This clonotype was seen only a few times. The chain recombines TRBV15 with TRBJ1-2; D remains unclear. Per the germline V gene, CDR1 is LNHNV and CDR2 is YYDKDF (reference sequence). V was clipped by 0 bases and J by 7 bases, with 6 bases between them. This CDR3 contains 12 residues. The CDR3 bases are TGTGCCACCAGCAGAGACCTGTCTGGCTACACCTTC. Residues: CATSRDLSGYTF.